A selection of T cell receptor beta chains follows, all from one sample in a study of graft-versus-host responses after intestinal transplantation. The method was immunoSEQ multiplex PCR; TCRdb's version includes in-frame clones alone and lacks a portion of them. The sample consists of 20,000 to 30,000 clones, over 80% of them appearing once. Antigens for these TCRs are unknown. This material consisted of unstimulated CD4+ T cells sorted from spleen or lymph node cells, taken before intestinal transplant. Source of these receptors: a human donor who received an intestinal transplant. The CDR3 runs from the conserved cysteine through the conserved F or W. Fields, in order: clone size, D gene, V gene, J gene, CDR3 protein, CDR3 DNA. D genes are given only for firm matches. The size entry is marked missing in some rows and otherwise reads once, few, many or a size class.

clone_size: .; d_call: TRBD1; v_call: TRBV5-1; j_call: TRBJ1-2; cdr3_aa: CASSLGTGDGYTF; cdr3_nt: TGCGCCAGCAGCTTGGGGACAGGGGACGGCTACACCTTC
clone_size: .; d_call: .; v_call: TRBV14; j_call: TRBJ1-1; cdr3_aa: CAISRANTEAFF; cdr3_nt: TGTGCCATCTCCAGGGCAAACACTGAAGCTTTCTTT
clone_size: .; d_call: .; v_call: TRBV7-3; j_call: TRBJ2-2; cdr3_aa: CASSLQRRGTGTGELFF; cdr3_nt: TGTGCCAGCAGCTTACAGAGGAGGGGGACGGGGACCGGGGAGCTGTTTTTT
clone_size: .; d_call: .; v_call: TRBV29-1; j_call: TRBJ1-2; cdr3_aa: CSVGGQPYGYTF; cdr3_nt: TGCAGCGTTGGTGGACAGCCCTATGGCTACACCTTC
clone_size: .; d_call: .; v_call: TRBV5-1; j_call: TRBJ2-2; cdr3_aa: CASSSISWRNTGELFF; cdr3_nt: TGCGCCAGCAGCTCCATCTCGTGGAGAAACACCGGGGAGCTGTTTTTT
clone_size: once; d_call: .; v_call: TRBV6-5; j_call: TRBJ1-2; cdr3_aa: CASRIRGGGYTF; cdr3_nt: TGTGCCAGCAGGATTCGGGGAGGGGGCTACACCTTC
clone_size: .; d_call: .; v_call: TRBV5-5; j_call: TRBJ2-2; cdr3_aa: CASSYFGRELFF; cdr3_nt: TGTGCCAGCAGTTACTTCGGGAGGGAGCTGTTTTTT
clone_size: .; d_call: .; v_call: TRBV30; j_call: TRBJ2-4; cdr3_aa: CAWSPSLAKNIQYF; cdr3_nt: TGTGCCTGGAGCCCCTCGCTAGCCAAAAACATTCAGTACTTC
clone_size: few; d_call: .; v_call: TRBV10-2; j_call: TRBJ2-2; cdr3_aa: CASRTPPPETGELFF; cdr3_nt: TGCGCCAGCAGGACACCCCCCCCGGAGACCGGGGAGCTGTTTTTT
clone_size: .; d_call: .; v_call: TRBV5-4; j_call: TRBJ2-3; cdr3_aa: CASSWPDDPSSTDTQYF; cdr3_nt: TGTGCCAGCAGCTGGCCCGACGATCCCTCTAGCACAGATACGCAGTATTTT
clone_size: .; d_call: .; v_call: TRBV29-1; j_call: TRBJ2-7; cdr3_aa: CSGSGTRGGEQYF; cdr3_nt: TGCAGCGGTTCCGGGACGAGAGGCGGCGAGCAGTACTTC
clone_size: .; d_call: .; v_call: TRBV28; j_call: TRBJ2-4; cdr3_aa: CASSLFRFSEPAKNIQYF; cdr3_nt: TGTGCCAGCAGTTTATTTAGGTTCTCGGAGCCAGCCAAAAACATTCAGTACTTC
clone_size: once; d_call: .; v_call: TRBV29-1; j_call: TRBJ2-7; cdr3_aa: CSVGLLKGNEQYF; cdr3_nt: TGCAGCGTTGGGTTGCTGAAAGGCAACGAGCAGTACTTC
clone_size: .; d_call: TRBD2; v_call: TRBV28; j_call: TRBJ2-1; cdr3_aa: CASSLWGGLAGGPPHEQFF; cdr3_nt: TGTGCCAGCAGTTTATGGGGGGGGTTAGCGGGAGGGCCCCCGCATGAGCAGTTCTTC
clone_size: .; d_call: .; v_call: TRBV6-1; j_call: TRBJ2-5; cdr3_aa: CASTLIRGTQYF; cdr3_nt: TGTGCCAGCACCCTGATTCGCGGGACCCAGTACTTC
clone_size: .; d_call: TRBD2; v_call: TRBV5-6; j_call: TRBJ2-7; cdr3_aa: CASMRGTSGVEQYF; cdr3_nt: TGTGCCAGCATGAGGGGTACTAGCGGGGTCGAGCAGTACTTC
clone_size: .; d_call: .; v_call: TRBV19; j_call: TRBJ2-5; cdr3_aa: CAQWGQETQYF; cdr3_nt: TGTGCCCAGTGGGGGCAGGAGACCCAGTACTTC
clone_size: once; d_call: TRBD2; v_call: TRBV5-1; j_call: TRBJ2-5; cdr3_aa: CASTPGGAWVETQYF; cdr3_nt: TGCGCCAGCACCCCCGGGGGGGCATGGGTTGAGACCCAGTACTTC
clone_size: .; d_call: .; v_call: TRBV18; j_call: TRBJ2-7; cdr3_aa: CASSPRKLGYEQYF; cdr3_nt: TGTGCCAGCTCACCGAGAAAACTAGGCTACGAGCAGTACTTC
clone_size: .; d_call: .; v_call: TRBV6-5; j_call: TRBJ1-6; cdr3_aa: CASRLREENSPLHF; cdr3_nt: TGTGCCAGCAGATTAAGGGAAGAAAATTCACCCCTCCACTTT
clone_size: .; d_call: .; v_call: TRBV19; j_call: TRBJ1-4; cdr3_aa: CASSPSGKTNEKLFF; cdr3_nt: TGTGCCAGTAGTCCCTCAGGGAAAACTAATGAAAAACTGTTTTTT
clone_size: .; d_call: .; v_call: TRBV7-2; j_call: TRBJ2-1; cdr3_aa: CASSLAYNEQFF; cdr3_nt: TGTGCCAGCAGCTTAGCGTACAATGAGCAGTTCTTC
clone_size: .; d_call: TRBD1; v_call: TRBV19; j_call: TRBJ2-7; cdr3_aa: CASSTRQGINEQYF; cdr3_nt: TGTGCCAGTAGTACCAGACAGGGTATTAACGAGCAGTACTTC
clone_size: .; d_call: .; v_call: TRBV18; j_call: TRBJ1-1; cdr3_aa: CASSPSSTKGLNTEAFF; cdr3_nt: TGTGCCAGCTCACCATCTAGTACCAAGGGGTTGAACACTGAAGCTTTCTTT
clone_size: .; d_call: TRBD1; v_call: TRBV4-1; j_call: TRBJ1-2; cdr3_aa: CASSHFIGTGPRGYTF; cdr3_nt: TGCGCCAGCAGCCATTTCATCGGGACAGGGCCTCGGGGCTACACCTTC
clone_size: .; d_call: .; v_call: TRBV1; j_call: TRBJ1-5; cdr3_aa: CTSSQDRCGREKSQPQHF; cdr3_nt: TGCACCAGCAGCCAAGATCGGTGCGGCAGGGAGAAAAGTCAGCCCCAGCATTTT
clone_size: .; d_call: .; v_call: TRBV7-3; j_call: TRBJ2-3; cdr3_aa: CASSLTGAKDTQYF; cdr3_nt: TGTGCCAGCAGCTTAACAGGAGCGAAAGATACGCAGTATTTT
clone_size: .; d_call: .; v_call: TRBV5-1; j_call: TRBJ2-1; cdr3_aa: CASTSSYNEQFF; cdr3_nt: TGCGCCAGCACTAGCTCCTACAATGAGCAGTTCTTC
clone_size: .; d_call: .; v_call: TRBV6-5; j_call: TRBJ1-2; cdr3_aa: CASSYGVGEGYTF; cdr3_nt: TGTGCCAGCAGTTACGGGGTAGGGGAGGGCTACACCTTC
clone_size: .; d_call: .; v_call: TRBV7-9; j_call: TRBJ1-1; cdr3_aa: CASSLAPENTEAFF; cdr3_nt: TGTGCCAGCAGCTTAGCGCCGGAGAACACTGAAGCTTTCTTT
clone_size: once; d_call: .; v_call: TRBV6-1; j_call: TRBJ1-2; cdr3_aa: CASSVLFPGAHGYTF; cdr3_nt: TGTGCCAGCAGTGTGTTGTTCCCGGGGGCGCACGGCTACACCTTC
clone_size: once; d_call: TRBD1; v_call: TRBV5-1; j_call: TRBJ2-2; cdr3_aa: CASSLPQTGSGTGELFF; cdr3_nt: TGCGCCAGCAGCTTGCCCCAGACAGGGAGCGGCACCGGGGAGCTGTTTTTT
clone_size: .; d_call: .; v_call: TRBV5-1; j_call: TRBJ2-3; cdr3_aa: CASSQSGSTDTQYF; cdr3_nt: TGCGCCAGCAGCCAAAGCGGGAGCACAGATACGCAGTATTTT